Shown below are 25 T cell receptor beta chains from a single sample sequenced in a study of T cells in Graves' hyperthyroidism and ophthalmopathy. TCR beta CDR3 regions were amplified from RNA. The HTBI primer set served for first-round RT-PCR of the TCR CDR3. TCRdb called the multiplex PCR reads again in MiXCR, with one record for every CDR3 protein. The table shows nearly 750,000 distinct CDR3 sequences, with 30% to 40% occurring only once. Source material: blood. These TCRs come from a woman in her thirties or forties with Graves' hyperthyroidism.

Comments on this clonotype: Being one base from a much bigger clone, this may be a read error. V and J are TRBV7-2 and TRBJ1-2, with D maybe TRBD1 (6 bases). CDR1 is SGHTA and CDR2 is FQGNSA in the germline V gene. The CDR3 is 16 amino acids. V lost 5 bases and J lost 4, with 20 bases in between. CDR3 in amino acids: CASSPTSGRGSYGYTF. In nucleotides, the CDR3 is TGTGCCAGCAGCCCCACCAGTGGGAGGGGGAGCTATGGCTACACCTTC.

This clonotype was detected many times. The gene calls are TRBV7-2 and TRBJ2-5; maybe TRBD1 (6 bases). V was pared by 8 bases and J by 2 bases, with 12 bases between. Germline V lookup: CDR1 SGHTA, CDR2 FQGNSA. This CDR3 is 13 amino acids long. The CDR3 is CASEGTRQETQYF. Here the CDR3 DNA reads TGTGCCAGCGAGGGGACAAGGCAAGAGACCCAGTACTTC. Drawing the rest from reference TRBV7-2 and TRBJ2-5, the complete variable domain is GAGVSQSPSNKVTEKGKDVELRCDPISGHTALYWYRQSLGQGLEFLIYFQGNSAPDKSGLPSDRFSAERTGGSVSTLTIQRTQQEDSAVYLCASEGTRQETQYFGPGTRLLVL.

The chain carries TRBV2 and TRBJ1-5; unclear D gene. The CDR3 covers 12 residues. Trimming removed 2 bases at V and 11 bases at J, with 10 bases between. The germline V gene has CDR1 SNHLY and CDR2 FYNNEI. In nucleotides, the CDR3 is TGTGCCAGCAGTGAACGCGGGGAGACCCAGCATTTT. Amino acids: CASSERGETQHF.

CDR3 loop: CSAPESGANVLTF. The CDR3 DNA sequence: TGCAGTGCTCCTGAATCTGGGGCCAACGTCCTGACTTTC. The V call is TRBV20-1, the J call TRBJ2-6, with D unclear. V lost 5 bases, J lost 1 base, and 6 bases lay in between. CDR1 is DFQATT, CDR2 SNEGSKA, per germline (reference sequence). CDR3 length: 13 amino acids.

Comments on this clonotype: One junction end disagrees with the germline gene, perhaps due to a read error. The V and J genes are TRBV20-1 and TRBJ2-7; 10 bases map to TRBD2. The CDR3 consists of 14 residues. Germline V CDR1 and CDR2: DFQATT, SNEGSKA (reference sequence). CDR3 in DNA: TGCAGTGCTGTCTCTAGCGGGAGCTCCCACGAGCAGTACTTC. Translated, it gives CSAVSSGSSHEQYF.

The sample holds many counts of this clonotype. The chain combines TRBV5-4 with TRBJ2-2; 11 bases map to TRBD2. CDR3 length: 17 residues. After removal of 2 bases from V and 0 bases from J, the junction contained 3 bases not matched to a gene. Germline-derived CDR1 and CDR2 are SGHNT and YYREEE (reference sequence). CDR3 in amino acids: CASSLTSGGTNTGELFF. Here the CDR3 DNA reads TGTGCCAGCAGCTTAACTAGCGGGGGTACGAACACCGGGGAGCTGTTTTTT.

J is TRBJ1-2 and V is TRBV19, with no clear D. CDR3 size: 14 residues. Germline-derived CDR1 and CDR2 are LNHDA and SQIVND (reference sequence). The V end lost 7 bases, the J end lost 2 bases, and 14 bases lay between the germline ends. Here the CDR3 DNA reads TGTGCCAGTAAGACGGGAACAGTCAACTATGGCTACACCTTC. It is translated as CASKTGTVNYGYTF. The entire variable domain, with the rest obtained from reference TRBV19 and TRBJ1-2, is as follows: DGGITQSPKYLFRKEGQNVTLSCEQNLNHDAMYWYRQDPGQGLRLIYYSQIVNDFQKGDIAEGYSVSREKKESFPLTVTSAQKNPTAFYLCASKTGTVNYGYTFGSGTRLTVV.

This clonotype was recorded at least ten times. The chain combines TRBV10-3 with TRBJ2-7; tentatively, D is TRBD2 (5 bases). V lost 2 bases, J lost 6 bases, and 17 bases lay in between. Per the germline V gene, CDR1 is ENHRY and CDR2 is SYGVKD. CDR3 length equals 15 residues. The CDR3 nucleotides read TGTGCCATCAGTGAGATCCTAGCCCAAACGGGCGAGCAGTACTTC. Protein: CAISEILAQTGEQYF.

Points on this clonotype: This may be a read error: a much more frequent sequence differs by one nucleotide. The J gene is TRBJ1-1, the V gene TRBV7-9, with TRBD1 as a possible D gene (5 bases). The CDR3 extends over 14 amino acids. Germline V gives CDR1 SEHNR, CDR2 FQNEAQ (reference sequence). CDR3 residues: CTSSNGGVNTEAFF. For the CDR3, the DNA is TGTACCAGCAGCAATGGGGGGGTGAACACTGAAGCTTTCTTT.

In DNA, the CDR3 is TGTGCCAGCAGAGCCGACAGGGGGCCTGGAAACACCATATATTTT. Translating gives CASRADRGPGNTIYF. V and J are TRBV25-1 and TRBJ1-3, with 10 bases aligning to TRBD1. CDR3 length: 15 residues. V lost 6 bases to trimming and J lost 2 bases; unmatched junction nucleotides: 4. Germline V gives CDR1 MGHDK, CDR2 SYGVNS.

The V call is TRBV6-5, the J call TRBJ1-1; possibly TRBD1 for D (6 bases). This CDR3 comprises 15 residues. Deletions cut 6 bases from V and 1 base from J, with 15 bases between. The V gene's germline CDR1 is MNHEY and CDR2 SVGAGI. The CDR3 nucleotides are TGTGCCAGCAGAGTAAAAGGACAGCCGAACACTGAAGCTTTCTTT. Encoded protein: CASRVKGQPNTEAFF.

This clonotype was detected a few times. V gene TRBV5-4 combines with J gene TRBJ2-7, with D unresolved. V shed 3 bases and J shed 4 bases, with 11 bases lying between them. Germline V CDR1 and CDR2: SGHNT, YYREEE (reference sequence). This CDR3 is 13 amino acids long. CDR3 DNA: TGTGCCAGCAGCTGGGCCCCGAGTTACGAGCAGTACTTC. Residues: CASSWAPSYEQYF. Using reference TRBV5-4 and TRBJ2-7 for the parts outside the CDR3, the full variable domain is ETGVTQSPTHLIKTRGQQVTLRCSSQSGHNTVSWYQQALGQGPQFIFQYYREEENGRGNFPPRFSGLQFPNYSSELNVNALELDDSALYLCASSWAPSYEQYFGPGTRLTVT.

This sequence joins TRBV5-1 and TRBJ2-5; weak D call: TRBD2 (7 bases). Germline CDR1 is SGHRS and CDR2 is YFSETQ. Deletions cut 5 bases from V and 5 bases from J, with 16 bases between. This CDR3 is built from 14 residues. The CDR3 DNA reads TGCGCCAGCAGTACCGGGGGGCCGGGTGAGACCCAGTACTTC. Its translation is CASSTGGPGETQYF.

This clonotype was detected ten times or more. CDR3 sequence: CASSGFMNTEAFF. The DNA for the CDR3 is TGTGCCAGCAGCGGTTTTATGAACACTGAAGCTTTCTTT. The chain uses TRBV9 and TRBJ1-1; no clear D. In germline, CDR1 is SGDLS, CDR2 YYNGEE. The CDR3 runs to 13 residues. V shed 3 bases and J shed 0 bases, with 6 bases lying between them.

This clonotype was picked up many times. The chain uses TRBV10-2 and TRBJ2-7, with 9 nucleotides matching TRBD1. CDR3 length: 13 residues. Germline V CDR1 and CDR2: WSHSY, SAAADI. V shed 7 bases and J 4 bases; nucleotides not matched to a gene: 5. CDR3 loop: CASKDRGPYEQYF. The CDR3 DNA sequence: TGCGCCAGCAAGGACAGGGGTCCGTACGAGCAGTACTTC.

In its sample, this clonotype was seen many times. The chain has TRBV19 and TRBJ1-5, with TRBD1 as a possible D gene (6 bases). CDR1 is LNHDA, CDR2 SQIVND, per germline (reference sequence). V was cut by 5 bases and J by 6 bases, with 11 bases left in between. The CDR3 is 13 amino acids. In DNA, the CDR3 is TGTGCCAGTAGTGCGGAGGGGGGTCAGCCCCAGCATTTT. Its translation: CASSAEGGQPQHF.

This clonotype was detected a few times. V gene TRBV28 combines with J gene TRBJ2-7; D gene ambiguous. CDR3 size: 14 residues. The V gene's germline CDR1 is MDHEN and CDR2 SYDVKM. Between the trimmed V and J ends, which lost 6 bases and 4 bases, there was a span of 16 bases. CDR3 sequence: CASRIGLLAYEQYF. The CDR3 DNA reads TGTGCCAGCAGGATAGGGCTTTTGGCTTACGAGCAGTACTTC. The full variable domain, in which reference TRBV28 and TRBJ2-7 provide the parts outside the CDR3, is DVKVTQSSRYLVKRTGEKVFLECVQDMDHENMFWYRQDPGLGLRLIYFSYDVKMKEKGDIPEGYSVSREKKERFSLILESASTNQTSMYLCASRIGLLAYEQYFGPGTRLTVT.

Only a few counts were recorded for this clonotype. The V call is TRBV12-3 or TRBV12-4, the J call TRBJ1-1; 8 bases fit TRBD1. With V trimmed by 5 bases and J by 5 bases, 7 bases remained unmatched. The CDR3 length is 14 residues. The CDR3, as DNA: TGTGCCAGCAGTCGGGACCGGGACAGGACTGAAGCTTTCTTT. Translating gives CASSRDRDRTEAFF.

There are many counts of this clonotype. The chain combines TRBV7-8 with TRBJ2-5, with 14 bases aligning to TRBD2. The germline CDR1 and CDR2 sequences are SGHVS and FQNEAQ. The CDR3 covers 18 residues. Losses at the gene ends were 5 bases for V and 5 bases for J; bases not matched to a gene: 13. CDR3 amino acids: CASSPGTSGRSSLETQYF. CDR3 nucleotide sequence: TGTGCCAGCAGCCCCGGGACTAGCGGGAGAAGCTCCCTGGAGACCCAGTACTTC. The variable domain in full, with the rest retrieved from reference TRBV7-8 and TRBJ2-5, is GAGVSQSPRYKVAKRGQDVALRCDPISGHVSLFWYQQALGQGPEFLTYFQNEAQLDKSGLPSDRFFAERPEGSVSTLKIQRTQQEDSAVYLCASSPGTSGRSSLETQYFGPGTRLLVL.

This clonotype was counted ten times or more. This chain joins TRBV12-3 or TRBV12-4 and TRBJ1-6; D ambiguous. Trimming took 2 bases from V and 10 from J, leaving 9 bases between them. The CDR3 runs 13 residues. CDR3 nucleotides: TGTGCCAGCAGTTTATTGGGTTCCTCACCCCTCCACTTT. Translated: CASSLLGSSPLHF.

This clonotype was seen repeatedly, ten times or more. This chain uses TRBV14 with TRBJ1-6, with unresolved D. CDR1 SGHDN and CDR2 FVKESK come from the germline V gene. The CDR3 loop spans 19 amino acids. V gave up 4 bases and J gave up 0 bases, with 19 bases separating them. CDR3 bases: TGTGCCAGCAGCCCCCATCGTGTCGGCCTCAGCTCCTATAATTCACCCCTCCACTTT. It yields the protein CASSPHRVGLSSYNSPLHF.

Many counts were recorded for this clonotype. V usage is TRBV25-1 and J usage is TRBJ2-7; TRBD2 matches at 7 bases. The CDR3 is made up of 15 amino acids. Germline V gene lookup returns CDR1 MGHDK and CDR2 SYGVNS. Trimming took 1 base from V and 5 from J; bases not matched to a gene: 8. The CDR3 is CASSESLGGVNEQYF. In DNA form, the CDR3 reads TGTGCCAGCAGTGAATCCCTGGGGGGGGTTAACGAGCAGTACTTC.

This clonotype was counted ten times or more. This chain connects TRBV7-8 to TRBJ1-5; TRBD1 agrees at 7 bases. CDR1 SGHVS and CDR2 FQNEAQ come from the germline V gene. The J segment lost 3 bases and the V segment lost 5 bases, leaving 10 bases of the junction unmatched. The CDR3 sequence is 16 residues long. The CDR3: CASSRDRVITNQPQHF. CDR3 DNA: TGTGCCAGCAGCCGCGACAGGGTTATTACCAATCAGCCCCAGCATTTT.

This sequence joins TRBV7-8 and TRBJ1-6; tentative D call: TRBD1 (5 bases). Trimming removed 2 bases at V and 7 bases at J, with 15 bases between. Germline loops: CDR1 SGHVS, CDR2 FQNEAQ. The CDR3 runs 16 residues. CDR3: CASSLNPWGKNSPLHF. CDR3 coding DNA: TGTGCCAGCAGCTTAAACCCCTGGGGGAAAAATTCACCCCTCCACTTT.

Remarks on this clonotype: One end of the junction is discordant with germline, which a read error may explain. The chain is built from TRBV7-2 and TRBJ1-2; D perhaps matches TRBD1 (5 bases). The germline CDR1 and CDR2 sequences are SGHTA and FQGNSA. The CDR3 contains 15 residues. DNA of the CDR3: TGTGCCAGCAGCCCGTTGAGGGGTTCAAACTATGGCTACATCTTC. Amino acids: CASSPLRGSNYGYIF.